Presented here are 21 T cell receptor beta chains from one specimen sequenced in a study of T cell responses to AZD1222 COVID-19 vaccine. The repertoire was sequenced with immunoSEQ multiplex PCR; TCRdb's copy has only in-frame clones and lacks some. The table has about 150,000 clones, 87% seen once. The source was peripheral blood, collected 28 days after the second AZD1222 dose. The receptors come from an adult who received the AZD1222 COVID-19 vaccine.

This chain connects TRBV7-2 to TRBJ2-2; maybe TRBD1 (5 bases). Germline V gives CDR1 SGHTA, CDR2 FQGNSA. The CDR3 length is 15 residues. V gave up 5 bases and J gave up 3 bases, with 13 bases separating them. CDR3 residues: CASSPSGLHTGELFF. The DNA of the CDR3 is TGTGCCAGCAGCCCTTCAGGGTTGCACACCGGGGAGCTGTTTTTT.

This chain links TRBV30 with TRBJ2-1, with 10 bases lining up with TRBD2. The CDR3 runs 17 residues. Germline V gene sequence: CDR1 GTSNPN, CDR2 SVGIG (reference sequence). The trim removed 1 base at V and 4 bases at J, leaving 10 bases unmatched. The chain's CDR3 is CAWSGESGRGLYNEQFF. The CDR3 bases are TGTGCCTGGAGTGGGGAAAGCGGGAGGGGCCTATACAATGAGCAGTTCTTC.

The V and J genes are TRBV2 and TRBJ2-7; weak D call: TRBD1 (6 bases). The germline V and J ends were trimmed by 2 bases and 0 bases, with 11 bases remaining between them. The germline V gene has CDR1 SNHLY and CDR2 FYNNEI. This CDR3 spans 15 amino acids. The CDR3 loop is CASSETWTASYEQYF. In DNA form, the CDR3 reads TGTGCCAGCAGTGAAACTTGGACAGCCTCCTACGAGCAGTACTTC.

The gene calls are TRBV2 and TRBJ2-7, with a weak D call TRBD1 (6 bases). Germline V gene sequence: CDR1 SNHLY, CDR2 FYNNEI. The CDR3 runs 13 residues. Between the trimmed V and J ends, which lost 5 bases and 0 bases, there was a span of 8 bases. Written as DNA, the CDR3 is TGTGCCAGCAGTAGACAGGCCTCCTACGAGCAGTACTTC. Amino acids: CASSRQASYEQYF.

This clone has just a few counts. This sample includes further DNA sequences coding for the same CDR3. The J gene is TRBJ1-1, the V gene TRBV29-1; D unresolved. Between the trimmed V and J ends, which lost 3 bases and 1 base, there was a span of 3 bases. The germline gives CDR1 SQVTM, CDR2 ANQGSEA. The CDR3 runs to 11 residues. CDR3 sequence: CSVEGNTEAFF. For the CDR3, the DNA is TGCAGCGTTGAGGGGAACACTGAAGCTTTCTTT.

The V call is TRBV6-2 or TRBV6-3, the J call TRBJ2-5, with TRBD1 matching 7 bases. In germline, CDR1 is MNHEY, CDR2 SVGEGT. The CDR3 runs 14 residues. Unmatched junction bases numbered 8, after V lost 6 bases and J lost 4 bases. Here the CDR3 reads CASSFKRTGETQYF. Here the CDR3 DNA reads TGTGCCAGCAGCTTTAAGAGGACAGGAGAGACCCAGTACTTC.

The gene calls are TRBV14 and TRBJ2-1; 9 nucleotides align to TRBD2. The trim removed 3 bases at V and 0 bases at J, leaving 6 bases unmatched. The V gene's germline CDR1 is SGHDN and CDR2 FVKESK. CDR3 length: 17 amino acids. The CDR3 protein is CASSQIAGVSSYNEQFF. Written as DNA, the CDR3 is TGTGCCAGCAGCCAGATAGCGGGAGTGAGCTCCTACAATGAGCAGTTCTTC.

This chain joins TRBV5-4 and TRBJ2-7; a possible D gene is TRBD1 (6 bases). Germline CDR1 and CDR2: SGHNT and YYREEE (reference sequence). This CDR3 has 16 amino acids. The V end was cut by 5 bases, the J end by 3 bases, with 21 bases between. CDR3 residues: CASRKGGGQNLYEQYF. In DNA, the CDR3 is TGTGCCAGCAGGAAGGGTGGAGGACAGAACCTCTACGAGCAGTACTTC.

Regarding this clone: This sample includes further DNA sequences coding for the same CDR3. This rearrangement joins TRBV27 to TRBJ2-7; D remains ambiguous. The CDR3 is made up of 13 amino acids. The germline gives CDR1 MNHEY, CDR2 SMNVEV (reference sequence). Trimming shortened V by 0 bases and J by 3 bases, and 6 bases separated the two germline ends. CDR3 protein: CASSLSGSYEQYF. CDR3 in DNA: TGTGCCAGCAGTTTATCGGGCAGCTACGAGCAGTACTTC.

CDR3 bases: TGTGCCAGCAGCTTAAGGGACAGGGGGCTGGATTCACCCCTCCACTTT. This encodes CASSLRDRGLDSPLHF. J is TRBJ1-6 and V is TRBV5-5; 12 bases line up with TRBD1. The CDR3 is 16 amino acids. V dropped 2 bases and J dropped 8; count of bases not matched to a gene: 5. CDR1 and CDR2 from the germline V gene are SGHKS and YYEKEE (reference sequence). The variable domain in full, completed from reference TRBV5-5 and TRBJ1-6, reads DAGVTQSPTHLIKTRGQQVTLRCSPISGHKSVSWYQQVLGQGPQFIFQYYEKEERGRGNFPDRFSARQFPNYSSELNVNALLLGDSALYLCASSLRDRGLDSPLHFGNGTRLTVT.

This clone was detected a few times. The genes are TRBV5-4 and TRBJ1-2; D perhaps matches TRBD1 (5 bases). The germline V and J ends were trimmed by 5 bases and 4 bases, with 15 bases remaining between them. The germline V gene has CDR1 SGHNT and CDR2 YYREEE (reference sequence). The CDR3 consists of 14 residues. Here the CDR3 reads CASRKDSGGYGYTF. CDR3 DNA: TGTGCCAGCAGGAAAGATTCGGGGGGCTATGGCTACACCTTC.

CDR3 coding DNA: TGTGCCAGCAGCTCGCCAGGGTACAATGAGCAGTTCTTC. This gives the protein CASSSPGYNEQFF. The chain has TRBV5-4 and TRBJ2-1; TRBD1 is a possible D gene (5 bases). This CDR3 has 13 residues. Germline CDR1 SGHNT, CDR2 YYREEE (reference sequence). Trimming removed 3 bases at V and 4 bases at J, with 8 bases between.

This chain joins TRBV9 and TRBJ2-7; the D gene is possibly TRBD2 (6 bases). The CDR3 extends over 16 amino acids. Germline-derived CDR1 and CDR2 are SGDLS and YYNGEE. V lost 0 bases and J 1 base, leaving 14 bases between the germline ends. CDR3 DNA sequence: TGTGCCAGCAGCGTAGACCCCACGGGGACTTCCTACGAGCAGTACTTC. It is translated as CASSVDPTGTSYEQYF.

This sequence joins TRBV19 and TRBJ2-3, with D maybe TRBD1 (6 bases). The ends were cut back, 7 bases at V and 4 bases at J, with 18 bases in the middle. The CDR3 totals 15 residues. Germline-derived CDR1 and CDR2 are LNHDA and SQIVND (reference sequence). CDR3 region: CASKTSRGSADTQYF. The CDR3 DNA is TGTGCCAGTAAAACATCCAGGGGATCCGCAGATACGCAGTATTTT.

This clone was detected a few times. The chain uses TRBV7-8 and TRBJ2-7; D is possibly TRBD2 (5 bases). The ends were cut back, 1 base at V and 0 bases at J, with 13 bases in the middle. The germline gives CDR1 SGHVS, CDR2 FQNEAQ. The CDR3 runs to 16 residues. In DNA, the CDR3 is TGTGCCAGCAGCTTAGTCGGGGTCCTGAGCTCCTACGAGCAGTACTTC. Its translation is CASSLVGVLSSYEQYF.

The rearrangement joins TRBV19 to TRBJ1-1, with D unclear. CDR1 and CDR2 from the germline V gene are LNHDA and SQIVND (reference sequence). The CDR3 has 18 amino acids. The V end lost 2 bases, the J end lost 0 bases, and 19 bases lay between the germline ends. CDR3: CASSISGTEPALNTEAFF. The CDR3 DNA is TGTGCCAGTAGTATAAGCGGAACAGAACCAGCCCTGAACACTGAAGCTTTCTTT.

This chain connects TRBV28 to TRBJ1-6, with D possibly matching TRBD1 (5 bases). Trimming pared 6 bases from V and 1 base from J, leaving 13 bases between. Germline V gene sequence: CDR1 MDHEN, CDR2 SYDVKM. This CDR3 is 16 amino acids long. The CDR3 protein is CASSDSTGSYNSPLHF. CDR3 coding DNA: TGTGCCAGCAGCGATTCAACAGGTTCCTATAATTCACCCCTCCACTTT.

The chain carries TRBV6-5 and TRBJ2-7; TRBD1 aligns across 7 bases. The germline V gene encodes CDR1 MNHEY and CDR2 SVGAGI. The CDR3 runs 14 residues. V was pared by 6 bases and J by 2 bases, with 7 bases of the junction left unmatched. CDR3 sequence reads: CASRRRQGTYEQYF. CDR3 DNA: TGTGCCAGCAGAAGAAGACAGGGAACCTACGAGCAGTACTTC.

This chain links TRBV7-2 with TRBJ1-4; D perhaps matches TRBD1 (5 bases). This CDR3 is 15 amino acids long. V was pared by 0 bases and J by 7 bases, with 12 bases between. Germline V CDR1 and CDR2: SGHTA, FQGNSA. The DNA for the CDR3 is TGTGCCAGCAGCTTAGCGCAGGGCGAGAGTGAAAAACTGTTTTTT. Residues: CASSLAQGESEKLFF.

The CDR3, as DNA: TGTGCCAGCAGCTTAGGGGGCAGGGACAACTATGGCTACACCTTC. Translating gives CASSLGGRDNYGYTF. The chain couples TRBV11-2 to TRBJ1-2; perhaps TRBD1 as D (5 bases). Germline assignment: CDR1 SGHAT and CDR2 FQNNGV. V lost 1 base and J 2 bases, leaving 11 bases between the germline ends. The CDR3 extends over 15 amino acids.

The chain employs TRBV7-3 and TRBJ2-2; the D gene is possibly TRBD2 (7 bases). The germline gives CDR1 SGHTA, CDR2 FQGTGA. Trimming took 6 bases from V and 4 from J, leaving 15 bases between them. CDR3 length: 15 residues. The CDR3 sequence: CASRLGGRRTGELFF. The CDR3 DNA reads TGTGCCAGCAGACTCGGGGGGCGTCGCACCGGGGAGCTGTTTTTT.